What follows are 9 T cell receptor beta chains derived from one specimen sequenced in a study of cytomegalovirus exposure and HLA in healthy donors. The data were produced by immunoSEQ multiplex PCR, yet TCRdb's version contains in-frame clones alone and is incomplete. The sample consists of roughly 150,000 clones, less than 90% of them appearing once. Sequenced input: PBMCs. The receptors were sampled from a woman between 18 and 29 years old in good health and CMV-seronegative.

The J gene is TRBJ2-5, the V gene TRBV7-9; 9 bases fit TRBD1. Germline CDR1 and CDR2: SEHNR and FQNEAQ (reference sequence). The CDR3 totals 16 residues. V dropped 1 base and J dropped 5; count of bases not matched to a gene: 8. The CDR3 nucleotides read TGTGCCAGCAGCTTAGTAGGACAGGGGTTACGGGAGACCCAGTACTTC. Amino acid sequence: CASSLVGQGLRETQYF.

Note on this clone: This sample also contains other DNA sequences that code for the same CDR3. The V and J genes are TRBV5-1 and TRBJ2-7, with D maybe TRBD1 (6 bases). Germline lookup yields CDR1 SGHRS and CDR2 YFSETQ. Trimming left V 3 bases short and J 4 bases short, with 14 bases between. CDR3 length equals 14 residues. The CDR3 sequence is CASSSLEGDYEQYF. The CDR3 region has the DNA TGCGCCAGCAGCTCGCTCGAGGGGGATTACGAGCAGTACTTC.

The rearrangement joins TRBV5-6 to TRBJ2-5; D unclear. Germline V gene sequence: CDR1 SGHDT, CDR2 YYEEEE. Trimming shortened V by 4 bases and J by 5 bases, and 12 bases separated the two germline ends. CDR3 length equals 13 residues. CDR3 sequence: CASSGSLGETQYF. CDR3 sequence (DNA): TGTGCCAGCAGCGGTAGTCTAGGCGAGACCCAGTACTTC.

This sequence joins TRBV29-1 and TRBJ2-2; D ambiguous. The CDR3 is made up of 15 amino acids. Trimming left V 1 base short and J 0 bases short, with 9 bases between. Per the germline V gene, CDR1 is SQVTM and CDR2 is ANQGSEA. The CDR3 is CSVEGAATNTGELFF. The CDR3 region has the DNA TGCAGCGTTGAAGGGGCCGCGACGAACACCGGGGAGCTGTTTTTT.

V gene TRBV27 combines with J gene TRBJ1-1; D is possibly TRBD1 (5 bases). The CDR3 runs to 13 residues. Between the trimmed V and J ends, which lost 6 bases and 0 bases, there was a span of 8 bases. Germline CDR1 MNHEY, CDR2 SMNVEV (reference sequence). CDR3 in DNA: TGTGCCAGCAGCAGGGCCATGAACACTGAAGCTTTCTTT. Amino acid sequence: CASSRAMNTEAFF.

The rearrangement uses TRBV5-8 and TRBJ1-2; TRBD1 matches 7 bases. The CDR3 loop spans 15 amino acids. CDR1 is SGHTS, CDR2 YDEGEE, per germline. J lost 4 bases, V lost 4 bases, and 10 bases had no gene match. CDR3 amino acids: CASSTWTGLIYGYTF. The DNA of the CDR3 is TGTGCCAGCAGCACGTGGACAGGCCTGATCTATGGCTACACCTTC.

V gene TRBV27 combines with J gene TRBJ2-1; 9 positions match TRBD1. CDR3 length: 17 amino acids. CDR1 and CDR2 from the germline V gene are MNHEY and SMNVEV (reference sequence). J was trimmed by 6 bases and V by 10 bases; bases with no gene match: 19. CDR3 coding DNA: TGTGCCAACACCATGTACCGGGACAGGGACTTGATCAATGAGCAGTTCTTC. Translated: CANTMYRDRDLINEQFF.

The rearrangement joins TRBV2 to TRBJ1-4, with 7 bases that match TRBD1. This CDR3 spans 12 amino acids. Per the germline V gene, CDR1 is SNHLY and CDR2 is FYNNEI. The V and J ends lost 8 bases and 7 bases, in that order; junction bases with no gene match: 4. DNA for the CDR3: TGTGCCAGCGGTCAGGGGGGTGAAAAACTGTTTTTT. Translated: CASGQGGEKLFF.

The CDR3 reads CASSLHQDYYGYTF. In nucleotides, the CDR3 is TGTGCCAGCAGCCTCCATCAGGATTACTATGGCTACACCTTC. The genes are TRBV7-9 and TRBJ1-2, with D hard to call. V was cut by 5 bases and J by 3 bases, with 13 bases left in between. The CDR3 sequence is 14 residues long. Germline V gene data show CDR1 as SEHNR and CDR2 as FQNEAQ (reference sequence).